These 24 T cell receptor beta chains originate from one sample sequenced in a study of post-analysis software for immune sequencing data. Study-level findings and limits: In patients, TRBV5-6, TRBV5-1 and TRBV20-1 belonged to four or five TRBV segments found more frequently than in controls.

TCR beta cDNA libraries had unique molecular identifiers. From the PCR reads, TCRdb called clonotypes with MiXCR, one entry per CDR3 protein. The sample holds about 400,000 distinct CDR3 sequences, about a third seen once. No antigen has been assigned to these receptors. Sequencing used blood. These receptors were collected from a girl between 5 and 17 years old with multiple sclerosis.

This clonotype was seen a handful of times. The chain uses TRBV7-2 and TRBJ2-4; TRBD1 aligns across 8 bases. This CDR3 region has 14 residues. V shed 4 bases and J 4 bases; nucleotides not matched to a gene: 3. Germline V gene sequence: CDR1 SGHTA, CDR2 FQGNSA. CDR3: CASSSNRGKNIQYF. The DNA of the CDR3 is TGTGCCAGCAGCTCCAACAGGGGGAAAAACATTCAGTACTTC. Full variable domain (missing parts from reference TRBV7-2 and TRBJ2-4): GAGVSQSPSNKVTEKGKDVELRCDPISGHTALYWYRQSLGQGLEFLIYFQGNSAPDKSGLPSDRFSAERTGGSVSTLTIQRTQQEDSAVYLCASSSNRGKNIQYFGAGTRLSVL.

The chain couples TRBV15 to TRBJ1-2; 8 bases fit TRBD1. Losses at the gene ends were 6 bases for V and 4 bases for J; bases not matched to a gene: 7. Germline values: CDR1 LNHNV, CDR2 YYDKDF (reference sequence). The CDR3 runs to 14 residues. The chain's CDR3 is CATSRQGSSYGYTF. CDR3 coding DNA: TGTGCCACCAGTCGACAGGGGTCGAGCTATGGCTACACCTTC. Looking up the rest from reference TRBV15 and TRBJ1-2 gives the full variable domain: DAMVIQNPRYQVTQFGKPVTLSCSQTLNHNVMYWYQQKSSQAPKLLFHYYDKDFNNEADTPDNFQSRRPNTSFCFLDIRSPGLGDTAMYLCATSRQGSSYGYTFGSGTRLTVV.

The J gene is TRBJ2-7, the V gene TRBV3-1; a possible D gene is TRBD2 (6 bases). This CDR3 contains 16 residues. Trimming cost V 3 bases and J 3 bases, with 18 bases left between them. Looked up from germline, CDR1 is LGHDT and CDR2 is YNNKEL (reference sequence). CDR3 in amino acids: CASSHTTGLSHYEQYF. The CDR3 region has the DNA TGTGCCAGCAGCCATACCACGGGACTGTCTCACTACGAGCAGTACTTC.

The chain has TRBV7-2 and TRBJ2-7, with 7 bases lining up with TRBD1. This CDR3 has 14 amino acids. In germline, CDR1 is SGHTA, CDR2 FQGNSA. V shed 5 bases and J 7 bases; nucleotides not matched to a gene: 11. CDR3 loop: CASSIQGDSREQYF. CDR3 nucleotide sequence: TGTGCCAGCAGCATCCAGGGGGATAGTCGGGAGCAGTACTTC.

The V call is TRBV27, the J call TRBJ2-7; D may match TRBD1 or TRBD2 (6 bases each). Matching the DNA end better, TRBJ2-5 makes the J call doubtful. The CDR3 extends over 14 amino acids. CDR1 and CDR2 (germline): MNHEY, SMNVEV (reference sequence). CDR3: CASSTQGRGETQYF. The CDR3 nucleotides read TGTGCCAGCAGTACACAGGGCCGGGGGGAGACCCAGTACTTC.

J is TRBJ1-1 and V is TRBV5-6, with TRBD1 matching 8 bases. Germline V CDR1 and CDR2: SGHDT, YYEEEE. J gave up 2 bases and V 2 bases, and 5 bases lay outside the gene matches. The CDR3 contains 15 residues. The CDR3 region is CASSFRDRRNTEAFF. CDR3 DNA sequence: TGTGCCAGCAGCTTCCGGGACAGGCGCAACACTGAAGCTTTCTTT.

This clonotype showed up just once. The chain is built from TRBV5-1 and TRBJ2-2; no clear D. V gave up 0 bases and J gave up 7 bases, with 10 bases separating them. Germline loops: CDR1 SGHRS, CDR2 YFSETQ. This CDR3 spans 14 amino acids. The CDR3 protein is CASSLAMVGGELFF. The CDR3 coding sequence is TGCGCCAGCAGCTTGGCTATGGTTGGCGGGGAGCTGTTTTTT.

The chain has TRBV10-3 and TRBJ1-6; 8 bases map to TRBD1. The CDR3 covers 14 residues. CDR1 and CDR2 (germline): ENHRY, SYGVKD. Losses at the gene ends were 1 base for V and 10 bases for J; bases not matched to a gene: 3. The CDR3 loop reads CAISEWTGNSPLHF. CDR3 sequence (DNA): TGTGCCATCAGTGAGTGGACAGGGAACTCACCCCTCCACTTT.

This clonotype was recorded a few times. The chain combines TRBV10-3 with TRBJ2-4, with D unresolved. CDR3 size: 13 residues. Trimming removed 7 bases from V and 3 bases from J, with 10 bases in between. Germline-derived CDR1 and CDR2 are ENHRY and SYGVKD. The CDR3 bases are TGTGCCATCAAACACGCTAGCAAAAACATTCAGTACTTC. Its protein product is CAIKHASKNIQYF.

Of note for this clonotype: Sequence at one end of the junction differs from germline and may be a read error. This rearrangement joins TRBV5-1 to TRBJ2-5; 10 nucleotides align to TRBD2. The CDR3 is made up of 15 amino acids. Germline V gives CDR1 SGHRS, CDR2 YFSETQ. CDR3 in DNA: TGTGCCAGCAGCCTCACTAGCGGGGTCCAGGAGACCCAGTACTTC. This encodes CASSLTSGVQETQYF.

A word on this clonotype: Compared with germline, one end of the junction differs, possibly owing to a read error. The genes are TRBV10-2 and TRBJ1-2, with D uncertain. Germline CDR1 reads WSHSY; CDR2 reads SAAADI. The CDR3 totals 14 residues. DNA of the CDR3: TGCGCCAGCAGTGCGGTGTTAGCTAACCATGGCTACACCTTC. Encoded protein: CASSAVLANHGYTF.

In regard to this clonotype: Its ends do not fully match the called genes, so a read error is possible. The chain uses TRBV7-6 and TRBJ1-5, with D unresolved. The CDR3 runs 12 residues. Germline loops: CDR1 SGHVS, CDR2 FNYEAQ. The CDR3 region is CASSLVGQSQHF. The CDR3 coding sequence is TGTGCCAGCAGCTTAGTGGGTCAGTCCCAGCATTTT.

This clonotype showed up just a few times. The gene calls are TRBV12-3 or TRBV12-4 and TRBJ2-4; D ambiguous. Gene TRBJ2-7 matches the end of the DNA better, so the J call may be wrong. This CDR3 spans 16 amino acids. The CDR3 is CASSQIPAPTTYEQYF. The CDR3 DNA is TGTGCCAGCAGCCAGATTCCGGCACCGACCACTTACGAGCAGTACTTC.

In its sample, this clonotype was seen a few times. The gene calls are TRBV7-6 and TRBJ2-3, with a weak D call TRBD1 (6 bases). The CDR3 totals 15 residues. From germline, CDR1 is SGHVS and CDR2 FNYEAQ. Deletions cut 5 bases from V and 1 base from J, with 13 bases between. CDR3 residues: CASSPGTRGTDTQYF. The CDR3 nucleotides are TGTGCCAGCAGCCCAGGGACAAGGGGCACAGATACGCAGTATTTT. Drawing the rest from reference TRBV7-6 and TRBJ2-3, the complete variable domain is GAGVSQSPRYKVTKRGQDVALRCDPISGHVSLYWYRQALGQGPEFLTYFNYEAQQDKSGLPNDRFSAERPEGSISTLTIQRTEQRDSAMYRCASSPGTRGTDTQYFGPGTRLTVL.

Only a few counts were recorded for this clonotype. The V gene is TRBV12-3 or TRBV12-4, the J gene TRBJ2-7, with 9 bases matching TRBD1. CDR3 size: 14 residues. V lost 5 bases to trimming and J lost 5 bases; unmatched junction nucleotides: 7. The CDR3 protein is CASSTTGGSNEQYF. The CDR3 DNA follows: TGTGCCAGCAGTACGACAGGGGGATCCAACGAGCAGTACTTC.

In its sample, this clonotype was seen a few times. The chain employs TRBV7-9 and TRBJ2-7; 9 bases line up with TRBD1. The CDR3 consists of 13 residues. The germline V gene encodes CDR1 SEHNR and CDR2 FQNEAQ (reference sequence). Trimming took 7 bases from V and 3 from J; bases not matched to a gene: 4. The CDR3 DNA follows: TGTGCCAGCAATGGGGACAGGGACTACGAGCAGTACTTC. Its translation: CASNGDRDYEQYF.

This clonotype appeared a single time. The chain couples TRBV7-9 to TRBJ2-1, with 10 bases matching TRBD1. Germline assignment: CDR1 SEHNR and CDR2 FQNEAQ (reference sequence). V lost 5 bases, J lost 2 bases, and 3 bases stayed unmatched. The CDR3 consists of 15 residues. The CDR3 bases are TGTGCCAGCAGCGGGGACAGGGGCACCTACAATGAGCAGTTCTTC. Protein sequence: CASSGDRGTYNEQFF.

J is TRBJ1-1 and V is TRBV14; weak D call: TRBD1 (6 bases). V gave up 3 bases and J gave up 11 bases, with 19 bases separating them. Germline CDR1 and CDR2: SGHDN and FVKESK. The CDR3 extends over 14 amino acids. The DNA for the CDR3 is TGTGCCAGCAGCCAGCTCTCCAGGGGATACGGCGCTTTCTTT. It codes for CASSQLSRGYGAFF. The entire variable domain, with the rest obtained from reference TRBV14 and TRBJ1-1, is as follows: EAGVTQFPSHSVIEKGQTVTLRCDPISGHDNLYWYRRVMGKEIKFLLHFVKESKQDESGMPNNRFLAERTGGTYSTLKVQPAELEDSGVYFCASSQLSRGYGAFFGQGTRLTVV.

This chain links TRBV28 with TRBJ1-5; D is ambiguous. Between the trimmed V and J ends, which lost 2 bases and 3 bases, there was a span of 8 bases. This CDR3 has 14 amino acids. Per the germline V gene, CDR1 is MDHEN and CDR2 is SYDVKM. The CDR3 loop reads CASSLPQNNQPQHF. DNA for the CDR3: TGTGCCAGCAGTTTACCACAGAACAATCAGCCCCAGCATTTT. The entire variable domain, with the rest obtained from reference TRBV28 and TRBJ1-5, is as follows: DVKVTQSSRYLVKRTGEKVFLECVQDMDHENMFWYRQDPGLGLRLIYFSYDVKMKEKGDIPEGYSVSREKKERFSLILESASTNQTSMYLCASSLPQNNQPQHFGDGTRLSIL.

The CDR3 nucleotides are TGTGCCAGCAGCGCCCATCCTACTCAAGAGACCCAGTACTTC. It codes for CASSAHPTQETQYF. This chain links TRBV12-3 or TRBV12-4 with TRBJ2-5, with D hard to call. Trimming pared 6 bases from V and 2 bases from J, leaving 13 bases between. CDR3 size: 14 residues.

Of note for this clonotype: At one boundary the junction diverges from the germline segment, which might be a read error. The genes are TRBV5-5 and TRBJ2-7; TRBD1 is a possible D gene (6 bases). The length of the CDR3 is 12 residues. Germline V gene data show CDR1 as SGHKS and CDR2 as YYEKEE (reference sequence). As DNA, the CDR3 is TGTGCCAACAGCATCCCAGGGGTCGAGCAGTACTTC. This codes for CANSIPGVEQYF.

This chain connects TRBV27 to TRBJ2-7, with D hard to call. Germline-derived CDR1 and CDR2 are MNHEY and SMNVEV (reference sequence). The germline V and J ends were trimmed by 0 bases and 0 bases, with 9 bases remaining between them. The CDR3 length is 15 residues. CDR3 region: CASSLSLGLSYEQYF. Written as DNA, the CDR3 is TGTGCCAGCAGTTTATCATTGGGCCTCTCCTACGAGCAGTACTTC.

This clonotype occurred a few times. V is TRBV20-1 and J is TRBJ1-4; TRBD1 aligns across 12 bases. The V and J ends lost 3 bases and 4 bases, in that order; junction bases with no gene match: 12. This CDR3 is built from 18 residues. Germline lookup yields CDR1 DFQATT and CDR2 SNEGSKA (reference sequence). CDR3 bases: TGCAGTGCTAGTCCCACCGGGGACAGGGGGCTCAATAATGAAAAACTGTTTTTT. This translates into CSASPTGDRGLNNEKLFF.

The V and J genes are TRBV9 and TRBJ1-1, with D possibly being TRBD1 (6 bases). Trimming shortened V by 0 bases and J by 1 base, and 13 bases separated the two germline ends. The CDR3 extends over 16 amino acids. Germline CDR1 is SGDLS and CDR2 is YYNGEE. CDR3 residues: CASSVGSSGANTEAFF. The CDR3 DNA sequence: TGTGCCAGCAGCGTAGGATCCTCGGGGGCGAACACTGAAGCTTTCTTT.